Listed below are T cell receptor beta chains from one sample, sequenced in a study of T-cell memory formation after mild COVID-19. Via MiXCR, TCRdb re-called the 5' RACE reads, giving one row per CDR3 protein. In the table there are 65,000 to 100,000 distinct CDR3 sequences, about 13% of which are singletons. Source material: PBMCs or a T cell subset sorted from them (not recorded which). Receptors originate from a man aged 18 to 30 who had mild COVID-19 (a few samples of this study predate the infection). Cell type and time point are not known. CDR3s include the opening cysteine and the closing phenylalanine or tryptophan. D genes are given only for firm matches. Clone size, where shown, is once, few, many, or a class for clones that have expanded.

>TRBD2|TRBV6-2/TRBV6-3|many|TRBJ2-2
TGTGCCAGCAGTACGGGACTAGCGGACACCGGGGAGCTGTTTTTT
CASSTGLADTGELFF
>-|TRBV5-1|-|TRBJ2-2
TGCGCCAGCAGCTTGGATATGGCCCGGACAGCCCAAAAAGCCGGGGAGCTGTTTTTT
CASSLDMARTAQKAGELFF
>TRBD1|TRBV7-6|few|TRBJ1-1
TGTGCCAGCAGCTCGGGACAGAGTCCACCAGCCATAGGCGCTGAAGCTTTCTTT
CASSSGQSPPAIGAEAFF
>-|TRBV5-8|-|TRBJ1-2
TGTGACAGCAGCTTTTGGGCCAGGGAGATCTATGGCTACACCTTC
CDSSFWAREIYGYTF
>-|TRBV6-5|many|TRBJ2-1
TGTGCCAGCAGTCCAGGGGGGGGGAATGAGCAGTTCTTC
CASSPGGGNEQFF
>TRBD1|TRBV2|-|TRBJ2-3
TGTGCCAGCAGTGAGAGTTTGACAGGGTTGCACACAGATACGCAGTATTTT
CASSESLTGLHTDTQYF
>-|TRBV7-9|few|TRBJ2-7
TGTGCCAGCAGTTCGAATTACTACGAGCAGTACTTC
CASSSNYYEQYF
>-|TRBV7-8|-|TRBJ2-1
TGTGCCAGCACCCGGAGGAGGGGTTCGGATGAGCAGTTCTTC
CASTRRRGSDEQFF
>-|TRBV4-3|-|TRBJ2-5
TGCGCCAGCAGCCAAGGAGTAGGGCGCAGTCAAGAGACCCAGTACTTC
CASSQGVGRSQETQYF
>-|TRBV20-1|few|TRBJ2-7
TGCAGTGCACGGACATCCTACGAGCAGTACTTC
CSARTSYEQYF
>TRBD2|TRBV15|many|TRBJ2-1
TGTGCCACCAGTTCCGGGGGGGCCCCCTACAATGAGCAGTTCTTC
CATSSGGAPYNEQFF
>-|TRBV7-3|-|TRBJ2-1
TGTGCCAGCAGCTTATCAGTGGTGAATGAGCAGTTCTTC
CASSLSVVNEQFF
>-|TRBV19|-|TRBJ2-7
TGTGCCAGTAGTTCTGGGGCCGCCAGCTCCTACGAGCAGTACTTC
CASSSGAASSYEQYF
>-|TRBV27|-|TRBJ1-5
TGTGCCAGCAGTAGAACACAGGGAAGGCTCGGCCAGCCCCAGCATTTT
CASSRTQGRLGQPQHF
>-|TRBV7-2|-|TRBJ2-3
TGTGCCAGCAGCCCCTGGGGGATCAGGAGCACAGATACGCAGTATTTT
CASSPWGIRSTDTQYF
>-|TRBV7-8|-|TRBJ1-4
TGTGCCAGCAGCTTAGTGGAAACTAATGAAAAACTGTTTTTT
CASSLVETNEKLFF
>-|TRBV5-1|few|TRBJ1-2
TGCGCCAGCAGCTTCTCGGGACGGAACTATGGCTACACCTTC
CASSFSGRNYGYTF
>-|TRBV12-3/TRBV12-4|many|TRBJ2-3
TGTGCCACGCTAGGCCTCACAGATACGCAGTATTTT
CATLGLTDTQYF
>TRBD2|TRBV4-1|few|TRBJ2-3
TGCGCCAGCAGCCAAACTAGCGGGGCCGCCTTTGATACGCAGTATTTT
CASSQTSGAAFDTQYF
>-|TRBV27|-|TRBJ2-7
TGTGCCAGCACCCAGGGGTACGAGCAGTACTTC
CASTQGYEQYF
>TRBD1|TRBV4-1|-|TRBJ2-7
TGCGCCAGCAGCCATGGGACAGGCTCCTACGAGCAGTACTTC
CASSHGTGSYEQYF
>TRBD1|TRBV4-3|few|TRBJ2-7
TGCGCCAGCAGCCAAGTCCTCCGGACAGGGGGCCACGAGCAGTACTTC
CASSQVLRTGGHEQYF
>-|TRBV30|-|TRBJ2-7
TGTGCCTGGAGCGGATACGAGCAGTACTTC
CAWSGYEQYF
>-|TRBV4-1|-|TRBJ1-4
TGCGCCAGCAGCCCCCCGGGCCAGAAGTGGGAAAAACTGTTTTTT
CASSPPGQKWEKLFF
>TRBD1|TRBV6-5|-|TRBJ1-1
TGTGCCAGCAGTTACTCGGGACAGGTCGAAGCTTTCTTT
CASSYSGQVEAFF
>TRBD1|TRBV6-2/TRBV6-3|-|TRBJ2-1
TGTGCCAGCAGTCCCCTCCGGGACAGGGTGGACAATGAGCAGTTCTTC
CASSPLRDRVDNEQFF
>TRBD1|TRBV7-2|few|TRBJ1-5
TGTGCCAGCAGCTTAGTCGGGACAGGGGGCTCTAGCAATCAGCCCCAGCATTTT
CASSLVGTGGSSNQPQHF
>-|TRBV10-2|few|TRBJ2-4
TGCGCCAGCTTCGGTACCCCAGGAAACATTCAGTACTTC
CASFGTPGNIQYF
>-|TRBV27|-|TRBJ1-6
TGTGCCAGCAGTTTTCCTAATACACCCCTCCACTTT
CASSFPNTPLHF
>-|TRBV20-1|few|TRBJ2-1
TGCAGTGCTAGATCAGGGGCCTACAATGAGCAGTTCTTC
CSARSGAYNEQFF
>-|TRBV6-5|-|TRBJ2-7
TGTGCCAGCAGTTACTCGGCGGACAGCTCCTACGAGCAGTACTTC
CASSYSADSSYEQYF
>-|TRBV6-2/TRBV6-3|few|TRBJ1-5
TGTGCCACCCGACGGGGCGGGGGTTGGTTTCAGCCCCAGCATTTT
CATRRGGGWFQPQHF
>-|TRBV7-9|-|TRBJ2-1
TGTGCCAGCAGCCCCCGTACAACGAGCTCCTACAATGAGCAGTTCTTC
CASSPRTTSSYNEQFF
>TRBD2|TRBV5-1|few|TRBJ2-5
TGCGCCAGCAGCGTGGGAGATAGCGGGGCCCCCTACCAAGAGACCCAGTACTTC
CASSVGDSGAPYQETQYF
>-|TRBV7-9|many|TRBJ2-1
TGTGCCAGCAGCCCGTGGGTCGGGGGGCAGTCGGACAATGAGCAGTTCTTC
CASSPWVGGQSDNEQFF